Presented here are 29 T cell receptor beta chains from one specimen sequenced in a study of T cell repertoires in cytomegalovirus infection. TCRdb re-called the reads through MiXCR, storing one row per CDR3 protein. The sample consists of about 600,000 distinct CDR3 sequences, roughly a quarter of them appearing once. Specimen: CD8+ T cells from PBMCs. The receptors originated from a human donor in good health (CMV status not recorded). Some clones in this sample may be carry-over from other donors' samples.

This clonotype was seen repeatedly, ten times or more. This chain links TRBV7-2 with TRBJ2-1; 14 positions match TRBD2. The V segment lost 5 bases and the J segment 8 bases; nucleotides outside the gene matches: 5. Germline CDR1 SGHTA, CDR2 FQGNSA. This CDR3 region has 15 residues. This chain's CDR3 is CASSQGLAGVDEQFF. The CDR3 DNA is TGTGCCAGCAGCCAGGGACTAGCGGGGGTGGATGAGCAGTTCTTC. Complete variable domain (other parts from reference TRBV7-2 and TRBJ2-1): GAGVSQSPSNKVTEKGKDVELRCDPISGHTALYWYRQSLGQGLEFLIYFQGNSAPDKSGLPSDRFSAERTGGSVSTLTIQRTQQEDSAVYLCASSQGLAGVDEQFFGPGTRLTVL.

V is TRBV20-1 and J is TRBJ2-7; 7 bases align to TRBD1. V was pared by 1 base and J by 4 bases, with 1 base of the junction left unmatched. Per germline, CDR1 DFQATT and CDR2 SNEGSKA (reference sequence). The CDR3 consists of 12 residues. CDR3 sequence: CSARATGYEQYV. The CDR3 coding sequence is TGCAGTGCTAGAGCGACAGGGTACGAGCAGTACGTC.

This clonotype was detected a few times. The CDR3 region has the DNA TGCAGTGCTACCGCAGGGGACACTAACTATGGCTACACCTTC. Translation gives CSATAGDTNYGYTF. The chain employs TRBV20-1 and TRBJ1-2; perhaps TRBD1 as D (6 bases). V was shortened by 4 bases and J by 0 bases, with 12 bases between the two germline ends. CDR3 size: 14 residues. CDR1 is DFQATT and CDR2 is SNEGSKA in the germline V gene (reference sequence).

This sequence joins TRBV29-1 and TRBJ2-2; D might be TRBD2 (7 bases). Germline loops: CDR1 SQVTM, CDR2 ANQGSEA. The CDR3 totals 14 residues. Trimming cost V 4 bases and J 4 bases, with 13 bases left between them. CDR3: CSVVGGHITGELFF. CDR3 DNA sequence: TGCAGCGTTGTGGGGGGGCATATCACCGGGGAGCTGTTTTTT.

This clonotype has only a few counts. The rearrangement joins TRBV7-8 to TRBJ2-1, with 9 positions matching TRBD2. Germline V lookup: CDR1 SGHVS, CDR2 FQNEAQ. This CDR3 comprises 14 residues. The V gene end was trimmed by 5 bases and the J gene end by 5 bases; junction bases not matched to a gene: 4. The CDR3 loop is CASSVRLADNEQFF. The DNA for the CDR3 is TGTGCCAGCAGCGTTAGACTAGCGGACAATGAGCAGTTCTTC.

In this sample, this clonotype turned up a few times. The J gene is TRBJ2-5, the V gene TRBV4-1; a weak D match, TRBD2 (5 bases). In germline, CDR1 is MGHRA, CDR2 YSYEKL. The CDR3 runs 15 residues. V was shortened by 4 bases and J by 5 bases, with 17 bases between the two germline ends. The CDR3 bases are TGCGCCAGCAGCCTAGACATGAGCCCGGGGGAGACCCAGTACTTC. It specifies CASSLDMSPGETQYF.

This clonotype was observed a handful of times. The junction departs from germline at one end; a sequencing error may be responsible. The rearrangement uses TRBV7-9 and TRBJ2-2, with D unresolved. Germline CDR1 SEHNR, CDR2 FQNEAQ (reference sequence). The CDR3 is 14 amino acids. The CDR3 reads CASSPPPGSGELFF. In nucleotides, the CDR3 is TGTGCCAGCAGCCCTCCCCCCGGGTCCGGCGAGCTGTTTTTT.

This clonotype has only one observation. The genes are TRBV15 and TRBJ2-7; either TRBD1 or TRBD2 may fit D (6 bases each). Germline V gives CDR1 LNHNV, CDR2 YYDKDF (reference sequence). Trimming took off 5 bases at V and 3 bases at J, with 17 bases between the two ends. CDR3 length: 15 residues. CDR3 residues: CATSSRGTRIYEQYF. CDR3 coding DNA: TGTGCCACCAGCTCTCGGGGGACAAGGATCTACGAGCAGTACTTC.

This chain uses TRBV5-1 with TRBJ2-3; D might be TRBD1 or TRBD2, each matching 5 bases. Germline CDR1 is SGHRS and CDR2 is YFSETQ. CDR3 length: 20 amino acids. The V end was cut by 5 bases, the J end by 6 bases, with 34 bases between. The CDR3 loop is CASRGPYSGESRTSGDTQYF. The CDR3 nucleotides read TGCGCCAGCAGAGGTCCTTACTCCGGGGAGAGTCGGACCTCAGGGGATACGCAGTATTTT.

This clonotype was found a few times. V usage is TRBV29-1 and J usage is TRBJ2-5; 10 bases fit TRBD2. J was trimmed by 5 bases and V by 3 bases; bases with no gene match: 12. Germline V gene data show CDR1 as SQVTM and CDR2 as ANQGSEA. There are 16 residues in the CDR3. DNA for the CDR3: TGCAGCGTTGACGGGCTAGCGGGAGCCCTTCCTGAGACCCAGTACTTC. Translating it yields CSVDGLAGALPETQYF.

This sequence joins TRBV28 and TRBJ2-7; either TRBD1 or TRBD2 may fit D (6 bases each). Looked up from germline, CDR1 is MDHEN and CDR2 is SYDVKM. This CDR3 is 17 amino acids long. The V and J ends lost 5 bases and 4 bases respectively, with 24 bases between them. CDR3 in amino acids: CASSPSPGDSFSYEQYF. CDR3 DNA sequence: TGTGCCAGCAGTCCCTCCCCAGGGGACTCCTTCTCATACGAGCAGTACTTC.

This clonotype appeared many times. The chain couples TRBV7-9 to TRBJ2-2, with D perhaps matching TRBD2 (5 bases). The germline V gene encodes CDR1 SEHNR and CDR2 FQNEAQ (reference sequence). Trimming removed 5 bases from V and 7 bases from J, with 11 bases in between. CDR3 length equals 13 residues. CDR3 region: CASSPAGNGELFF. CDR3 nucleotides: TGTGCCAGCAGCCCCGCCGGGAACGGGGAGCTGTTTTTT.

This clonotype was recorded a few times. V gene TRBV4-2 combines with J gene TRBJ1-1; perhaps TRBD1 as D (6 bases). The CDR3 loop spans 15 amino acids. Germline CDR1 is LGHNA and CDR2 is YNFKEQ. V lost 1 base, J lost 4 bases, and 13 bases lay in between. The CDR3 bases are TGTGCCAGCAGCCAAGGCTACAGGGAGGGCACTGAAGCTTTCTTT. Translation: CASSQGYREGTEAFF.

As regards this clonotype: A single base separates this from a much larger clone, so it may be a read error. In DNA, the CDR3 is TGTGCCAGCAGCTTAGAGGTATACTGTGGCTACACCTTC. It translates to CASSLEVYCGYTF. V is TRBV7-2 and J is TRBJ1-2, with D hard to call. The CDR3 sequence is 13 residues long. CDR1 is SGHTA and CDR2 is FQGNSA in the germline V gene. Trimming took 1 base from V and 7 from J, leaving 10 bases between them.

This clonotype occurred many times. The chain couples TRBV4-1 to TRBJ1-1, with 7 bases matching TRBD1. This CDR3 has 13 residues. V shed 4 bases and J 6 bases; nucleotides not matched to a gene: 5. CDR1 is MGHRA and CDR2 is YSYEKL in the germline V gene. CDR3 protein: CASSLEGAAEAFF. CDR3 DNA sequence: TGCGCCAGCAGCCTCGAGGGGGCGGCTGAAGCTTTCTTT.

V and J are TRBV10-3 and TRBJ2-3; TRBD1 matches at 8 bases. CDR1 is ENHRY and CDR2 is SYGVKD in the germline V gene. V lost 7 bases and J lost 6; bases outside the gene matches: 15. The CDR3 extends over 16 amino acids. The CDR3, as DNA: TGTGCCATCACTACGCCGGGACAGGACCCGCCCGATACGCAGTATTTT. Translating it yields CAITTPGQDPPDTQYF.

The chain combines TRBV27 with TRBJ2-1, with 12 bases aligning to TRBD2. CDR1 is MNHEY, CDR2 SMNVEV, per germline (reference sequence). The CDR3 covers 16 residues. With V trimmed by 5 bases and J by 4 bases, 6 bases remained unmatched. CDR3 coding DNA: TGTGCCAGCAGTAAAACTAGCGGGGGGCCTTACAATGAGCAGTTCTTC. The encoded protein is CASSKTSGGPYNEQFF.

The chain joins TRBV29-1 to TRBJ1-2, with 7 bases that match TRBD1. The germline CDR1 and CDR2 sequences are SQVTM and ANQGSEA. This CDR3 is built from 14 residues. V gave up 0 bases and J gave up 4 bases; unmatched junction bases: 5. The CDR3 sequence is CSVEEGRGAYGYTF. The CDR3 DNA sequence: TGCAGCGTTGAAGAGGGCAGGGGGGCCTATGGCTACACCTTC. The full variable domain, completed using reference TRBV29-1 and TRBJ1-2, is SAVISQKPSRDICQRGTSLTIQCQVDSQVTMMFWYRQQPGQSLTLIATANQGSEATYESGFVIDKFPISRPNLTFSTLTVSNMSPEDSSIYLCSVEEGRGAYGYTFGSGTRLTVV.

This clonotype came up many times. The chain carries TRBV7-6 and TRBJ2-1; possibly TRBD1 for D (6 bases). Germline-derived CDR1 and CDR2 are SGHVS and FNYEAQ. Trimming removed 6 bases at V and 1 base at J, with 16 bases between. The CDR3 length is 16 residues. In nucleotides, the CDR3 is TGTGCCAGCAGTAATACAGGGTTTGGGTCCTACAATGAGCAGTTCTTC. Its protein product is CASSNTGFGSYNEQFF.

The V gene is TRBV4-1, the J gene TRBJ2-1; 10 bases agree with TRBD2. The V gene's germline CDR1 is MGHRA and CDR2 YSYEKL. The CDR3 is 16 residues long. J lost 3 bases, V lost 2 bases, and 4 bases had no gene match. The CDR3 DNA follows: TGCGCCAGCAGCCAAAGTACTAGCGGGGTCTACAATGAGCAGTTCTTC. Protein: CASSQSTSGVYNEQFF.

The chain combines TRBV6-4 with TRBJ2-1, with D tentatively TRBD2 (6 bases). Germline V gives CDR1 MRHNA, CDR2 SNTAGT. V dropped 4 bases and J dropped 1 base, with 11 bases sitting between them. The CDR3 is 15 residues long. The DNA for the CDR3 is TGTGCCAGCAGTGCCCGGGGGAATTCCTACAATGAGCAGTTCTTC. This codes for CASSARGNSYNEQFF.

This clonotype was seen at least ten times. V and J are TRBV6-5 and TRBJ2-1; 7 positions match TRBD2. The CDR3 has 15 residues. Trimming removed 0 bases from V and 7 bases from J; junction bases left unmatched: 6. CDR1 MNHEY and CDR2 SVGAGI come from the germline V gene. The CDR3 region is CASSYSGGGRNEQFF. DNA for the CDR3: TGTGCCAGCAGTTACTCAGGCGGGGGAAGGAATGAGCAGTTCTTC.

The chain links TRBV11-2 to TRBJ2-3; D tentatively fits TRBD1 or TRBD2 (5 bases each). Germline V gene lookup returns CDR1 SGHAT and CDR2 FQNNGV. Trimming took 6 bases from V and 1 from J, leaving 11 bases between them. This CDR3 is 14 amino acids long. CDR3 protein: CASSHGGRTDTQYF. The CDR3 nucleotides are TGTGCCAGCAGTCATGGGGGACGCACAGATACGCAGTATTTT.

The chain has TRBV20-1 and TRBJ2-5; D is perhaps TRBD2 (6 bases). Germline V gives CDR1 DFQATT, CDR2 SNEGSKA (reference sequence). The CDR3 runs to 16 residues. V lost 2 bases and J lost 2, with 18 bases in between. The CDR3 spells CSARIPAARGQETQYF. CDR3 nucleotides: TGCAGTGCTAGAATTCCGGCGGCACGGGGGCAAGAGACCCAGTACTTC.

Worth noting for this clonotype: An end of the junction differs from the germline gene, which may be a read error. The rearrangement joins TRBV5-5 to TRBJ2-2, with D perhaps TRBD1 or TRBD2 (5 bases each). Germline V gene lookup returns CDR1 SGHKS and CDR2 YYEKEE (reference sequence). The CDR3 runs to 13 residues. The CDR3 loop is CASRSLGTEELFF. The CDR3 DNA reads as TGTGCCAGCAGGAGTTTAGGGACCGAGGAGCTGTTTTTT.

This clonotype was observed at least ten times. The rearrangement joins TRBV7-2 to TRBJ1-2; the D gene is possibly TRBD1 (5 bases). V lost 9 bases, J lost 6 bases, and 11 bases lay in between. Germline lookup yields CDR1 SGHTA and CDR2 FQGNSA. The CDR3 has 11 amino acids. CDR3 protein: CASPGGNGYTF. CDR3 DNA sequence: TGTGCCAGTCCGGGGGGAAATGGCTACACCTTC.

The chain is built from TRBV7-6 and TRBJ1-2; 9 bases are a match to TRBD1. This CDR3 is 15 amino acids long. The germline CDR1 and CDR2 sequences are SGHVS and FNYEAQ. The J segment lost 3 bases and the V segment lost 5 bases, leaving 7 bases of the junction unmatched. In DNA, the CDR3 is TGTGCCAGCAGCGATTGGACAGGGGCCGACTATGGCTACACCTTC. The encoded protein is CASSDWTGADYGYTF.

The chain recombines TRBV27 with TRBJ2-7, with D possibly TRBD1 on 6 matching bases. Germline assignment: CDR1 MNHEY and CDR2 SMNVEV (reference sequence). CDR3 size: 13 residues. The V gene lost 8 bases and the J gene lost 3 bases, with 14 bases spanning the gap. The CDR3 reads CASGTQQGYEQYV. DNA of the CDR3: TGTGCCAGCGGAACCCAACAGGGCTACGAGCAGTACGTC.

A few counts support this clonotype. This chain links TRBV6-5 with TRBJ2-2; 9 bases map to TRBD1. There are 16 residues in the CDR3. Germline values: CDR1 MNHEY, CDR2 SVGAGI. Losses at the gene ends were 5 bases for V and 2 bases for J; bases not matched to a gene: 6. CDR3: CASSVTGGANTGELFF. The DNA of the CDR3 is TGTGCCAGCAGTGTTACAGGGGGCGCTAACACCGGGGAGCTGTTTTTT.